This T cell receptor beta chain is drawn from a study of blood T cell repertoires in COVID-19. Germline V gene data show CDR1 as SNHLY and CDR2 as FYNNEI. Germline trimming cut 6 bases from V and 2 bases from J; bases unmatched to any gene: 5. The CDR3 length is 16 residues. Methods used by the authors: Counts of nucleated cells, estimated from reference gene primer amplification, were obtained. Produced via immunoSEQ multiplex PCR; TCRdb's table is partial and in-frame only. V, J and clone size are taken as reported in that table, and D and trimming were inferred from the DNA itself. The sample lists some 250,000 clones, approximately 86% seen once, with about 0.74% in the top ten.

Sample: peripheral blood. This TCR was recovered from a woman in her twenties or thirties with acute or convalescent COVID-19. The rearrangement links TRBV2 to TRBJ1-4; TRBD1 matches 11 bases. CDR3 sequence: CASRVDRGRTNEKLFF. The CDR3 DNA reads as TGTGCCAGCAGAGTGGACAGGGGGCGGACTAATGAAAAACTGTTTTTT.